This T cell receptor (beta chain) was retrieved from a study of blood T cell repertoires in COVID-19. Assay used: immunoSEQ multiplex PCR; TCRdb lists only in-frame clones, some missing. The sample has about 500,000 clones, 85% to 90% seen once; the top ten hold roughly 8%. V lost 6 bases, J lost 8 bases, and 22 bases lay in between. The CDR3 is made up of 15 amino acids. Germline V gene data show CDR1 as LNHDA and CDR2 as SQIVND (reference sequence). The sequence derives from a woman in her fifties or sixties with COVID-19, enrolled during active disease. Sequencing was performed on peripheral blood. V usage is TRBV19 and J usage is TRBJ1-2; the D gene is possibly TRBD1 (6 bases). Written as DNA, the CDR3 is TGTGCCAGTAGAATGACAGGTGCGGATAGGTGGGGCTACACCTTC. It yields the protein CASRMTGADRWGYTF.